A selection of T cell receptor beta chains follows, all from one sample in a study of cytomegalovirus exposure and HLA in healthy donors. TCRdb's table, derived via immunoSEQ multiplex PCR, lists solely in-frame clones and lacks some. This table holds about 190,000 clones, roughly nine tenths found once. Sequenced input: PBMCs. These receptor sequences come from a boy aged 2 to 9 in good health and CMV-seronegative. Both conserved end residues are part of each CDR3. Fields, in order: CDR3 DNA, CDR3 protein, CDR3 length, clone size, J gene, D gene, V gene. A D gene is named only where the DNA matches it firmly. The size of a clone is reported for some rows only, either as once, few or many, or as a class for expanded clones.

CDR3nt: TGCGCCAGCAGCTTGGACGGAGATAAGGCCTATAATTCACCCCTCCACTTT; CDR3aa: CASSLDGDKAYNSPLHF; len: 17; abundance: .; j_gene: TRBJ1-6; d_gene: .; v_gene: TRBV5-1
CDR3nt: TGTGCCAGCTCACAGCAGACAGGGGCGTTTTATGGCTACACCTTC; CDR3aa: CASSQQTGAFYGYTF; len: 15; abundance: .; j_gene: TRBJ1-2; d_gene: TRBD1; v_gene: TRBV18
CDR3nt: TGCGCCAGCAGCCAAGGCGGAGGCACGAGCAATCAGCCCCAGCATTTT; CDR3aa: CASSQGGGTSNQPQHF; len: 16; abundance: few; j_gene: TRBJ1-5; d_gene: .; v_gene: TRBV4-1
CDR3nt: TGTGCCAGCAGTCTCCAGGGACAGGACACTGAAGCTTTCTTT; CDR3aa: CASSLQGQDTEAFF; len: 14; abundance: few; j_gene: TRBJ1-1; d_gene: TRBD1; v_gene: TRBV27
CDR3nt: TGCGCCAGCAGCTTGGTAGGGGATAGTACTGAAGCTTTCTTT; CDR3aa: CASSLVGDSTEAFF; len: 14; abundance: .; j_gene: TRBJ1-1; d_gene: .; v_gene: TRBV5-1
CDR3nt: TGTGCCAGCAGCTCCGGTGGTCCGGGACAGGCCCACTACGAGCAGTACTTC; CDR3aa: CASSSGGPGQAHYEQYF; len: 17; abundance: .; j_gene: TRBJ2-7; d_gene: TRBD1; v_gene: TRBV13
CDR3nt: TGTGCCACCGGGCGGGACACCGGGGAGCTGTTTTTT; CDR3aa: CATGRDTGELFF; len: 12; abundance: .; j_gene: TRBJ2-2; d_gene: .; v_gene: TRBV10-3
CDR3nt: TGTGCCAGCAGCTTGGGAGGGCCCCTGGGTGAGCAGTTCTTC; CDR3aa: CASSLGGPLGEQFF; len: 14; abundance: .; j_gene: TRBJ2-1; d_gene: .; v_gene: TRBV5-4
CDR3nt: TGTGCCAGCAGCTCCTACCCCGGGAATCCAGGGAGGGGTGGCTACACCTTC; CDR3aa: CASSSYPGNPGRGGYTF; len: 17; abundance: .; j_gene: TRBJ1-2; d_gene: .; v_gene: TRBV7-9
CDR3nt: TGCGCCAGCAGCTTGGACAGGGCCGAGGGGTCACCCCTCCACTTT; CDR3aa: CASSLDRAEGSPLHF; len: 15; abundance: .; j_gene: TRBJ1-6; d_gene: .; v_gene: TRBV5-1
CDR3nt: TGCGCCAGCAGCTTGGAAGGTCGGGCAGATACGCAGTATTTT; CDR3aa: CASSLEGRADTQYF; len: 14; abundance: .; j_gene: TRBJ2-3; d_gene: .; v_gene: TRBV5-1
CDR3nt: TGTGCCTGGAGCCGGACAGGGGGCAAAAACATTCAGTACTTC; CDR3aa: CAWSRTGGKNIQYF; len: 14; abundance: .; j_gene: TRBJ2-4; d_gene: TRBD1; v_gene: TRBV30
CDR3nt: TGCGCCAGCAGCTCCTCGACAGCTAACTATGGCTACACCTTC; CDR3aa: CASSSSTANYGYTF; len: 14; abundance: .; j_gene: TRBJ1-2; d_gene: .; v_gene: TRBV5-1
CDR3nt: TGTGCCAGCAGCAACAGGGTATTACATGGCTACACCTTC; CDR3aa: CASSNRVLHGYTF; len: 13; abundance: .; j_gene: TRBJ1-2; d_gene: .; v_gene: TRBV6-5
CDR3nt: TGCGCCAGCAGCTACTCTTTCCAAGAGACCCAGTACTTC; CDR3aa: CASSYSFQETQYF; len: 13; abundance: .; j_gene: TRBJ2-5; d_gene: .; v_gene: TRBV5-1
CDR3nt: TGTGCCAGCAGTGAAGCTAGGGCGGGGACCGGGGAGCTGTTTTTT; CDR3aa: CASSEARAGTGELFF; len: 15; abundance: .; j_gene: TRBJ2-2; d_gene: .; v_gene: TRBV2
CDR3nt: TGCAGCGTTGACTTACCGGGGGTGGGCACTGAAGCTTTCTTT; CDR3aa: CSVDLPGVGTEAFF; len: 14; abundance: .; j_gene: TRBJ1-1; d_gene: .; v_gene: TRBV29-1
CDR3nt: TGTGCCTATGGAGGGAACTATGGCTACACCTTC; CDR3aa: CAYGGNYGYTF; len: 11; abundance: .; j_gene: TRBJ1-2; d_gene: .; v_gene: TRBV30
CDR3nt: TGCGCCAGCAGCTTGGGCCAGGGGGGAGTCGGCTACACCTTC; CDR3aa: CASSLGQGGVGYTF; len: 14; abundance: .; j_gene: TRBJ1-2; d_gene: TRBD1; v_gene: TRBV5-1
CDR3nt: TGCAGCGTTGTGGGCGGGGGCGCCTACGAGCAGTACTTC; CDR3aa: CSVVGGGAYEQYF; len: 13; abundance: .; j_gene: TRBJ2-7; d_gene: .; v_gene: TRBV29-1
CDR3nt: TGTGCCTGGAGCGCAGGGGGTTGGAACATTCAGTACTTC; CDR3aa: CAWSAGGWNIQYF; len: 13; abundance: .; j_gene: TRBJ2-4; d_gene: TRBD1; v_gene: TRBV30
CDR3nt: TGTGCCAGCAGTGTCCAAGTCCGGGCCGGGGAGCTGTTTTTT; CDR3aa: CASSVQVRAGELFF; len: 14; abundance: .; j_gene: TRBJ2-2; d_gene: .; v_gene: TRBV6-5
CDR3nt: TGTGCCTGGAGCCCCTACAGGGGAGGCTTGAATTCACCCCTCCACTTT; CDR3aa: CAWSPYRGGLNSPLHF; len: 16; abundance: .; j_gene: TRBJ1-6; d_gene: TRBD1; v_gene: TRBV30
CDR3nt: TGTGCCAGTAGTCAGATGCGGATTTTCTCTGGAAACACCATATATTTT; CDR3aa: CASSQMRIFSGNTIYF; len: 16; abundance: .; j_gene: TRBJ1-3; d_gene: .; v_gene: TRBV19
CDR3nt: TGCAGCGTCGGACAGGGGGGCTACGAGCAGTACTTC; CDR3aa: CSVGQGGYEQYF; len: 12; abundance: .; j_gene: TRBJ2-7; d_gene: TRBD1; v_gene: TRBV29-1
CDR3nt: TGTGCCAGCGCCAGGGGGGCGAACGACTACGAGCAGTACTTC; CDR3aa: CASARGANDYEQYF; len: 14; abundance: .; j_gene: TRBJ2-7; d_gene: .; v_gene: TRBV7-6
CDR3nt: TGCAGCGCTCGGACAGGGGACATGAACACTGAAGCTTTCTTT; CDR3aa: CSARTGDMNTEAFF; len: 14; abundance: .; j_gene: TRBJ1-1; d_gene: TRBD1; v_gene: TRBV29-1
CDR3nt: TGTGCCAGCAGCGTACGACAGGGGGACTCACCCCTCCACTTT; CDR3aa: CASSVRQGDSPLHF; len: 14; abundance: .; j_gene: TRBJ1-6; d_gene: TRBD1; v_gene: TRBV9
CDR3nt: TGTGCCAGCAGCTGGGGTCGACAGGGAAATGAAAAACTGTTTTTT; CDR3aa: CASSWGRQGNEKLFF; len: 15; abundance: .; j_gene: TRBJ1-4; d_gene: TRBD1; v_gene: TRBV5-5
CDR3nt: TGCGCCAGCAGCCAGCTCACAACAGGGTTGGGCTCTGGGGCCAACGTCCTGACTTTC; CDR3aa: CASSQLTTGLGSGANVLTF; len: 19; abundance: .; j_gene: TRBJ2-6; d_gene: .; v_gene: TRBV4-1
CDR3nt: TGCAGCGTCGCGACAGATGGGGACACTGAAGCTTTCTTT; CDR3aa: CSVATDGDTEAFF; len: 13; abundance: .; j_gene: TRBJ1-1; d_gene: .; v_gene: TRBV29-1
CDR3nt: TGTGCCAGCAGGGATACAGGGTTGGGCGCAGATACGCAGTATTTT; CDR3aa: CASRDTGLGADTQYF; len: 15; abundance: .; j_gene: TRBJ2-3; d_gene: .; v_gene: TRBV7-2
CDR3nt: TGCGCCAGCAGCCAAGGGGGGGGGAGCTGGAACATTCAGTACTTC; CDR3aa: CASSQGGGSWNIQYF; len: 15; abundance: .; j_gene: TRBJ2-4; d_gene: TRBD2; v_gene: TRBV4-1
CDR3nt: TGTGCCAGCAGTTTCCGGCAGGGGGCTTTCTTT; CDR3aa: CASSFRQGAFF; len: 11; abundance: .; j_gene: TRBJ1-1; d_gene: .; v_gene: TRBV28
CDR3nt: TGTGCCAGCAGCGGACCCGGTTGGGACACGGCAGGAAACTATGGCTACACCTTC; CDR3aa: CASSGPGWDTAGNYGYTF; len: 18; abundance: .; j_gene: TRBJ1-2; d_gene: .; v_gene: TRBV7-8
CDR3nt: TGTGCCAGCAGCCCAAGACAGGGGGCTAATGAAAAACTGTTTTTT; CDR3aa: CASSPRQGANEKLFF; len: 15; abundance: .; j_gene: TRBJ1-4; d_gene: TRBD1; v_gene: TRBV9
CDR3nt: TGTGCCAGTAGTAAGGGAACAGGACAGAGCACAGATACGCAGTATTTT; CDR3aa: CASSKGTGQSTDTQYF; len: 16; abundance: .; j_gene: TRBJ2-3; d_gene: .; v_gene: TRBV19